This TCR beta chain came from a study of CD8 T cells in ankylosing spondylitis. Libraries for TCR beta were made by quantitative 5'-RACE with molecular barcodes. MiXCR, run by TCRdb on the 5' RACE reads, gives a single entry per CDR3 protein. This sample carries approximately 220,000 distinct CDR3 sequences, about 26% of them seen once, and the ten largest clones take about 6.2%. The sample taken for sequencing was blood, either unsorted or a sorted T cell fraction (not recorded which). The clonotype comes from a male donor with ankylosing spondylitis or in good health (not recorded which).

DNA of the CDR3: TGCAGTGCTAGTCTAGCGGGAGGAAGGGAGACCCAGTACTTC. It is translated as CSASLAGGRETQYF. The gene calls are TRBV20-1 and TRBJ2-5; 11 nucleotides agree with TRBD2. The CDR3 loop spans 14 amino acids. Germline V CDR1 and CDR2: DFQATT, SNEGSKA (reference sequence). The V segment lost 3 bases and the J segment 5 bases; nucleotides outside the gene matches: 5.